A single sample is the source of the 21 T cell receptor beta chains below, sequenced in a study of T cells in women clearing cervical HPV infection (dated by TCRdb to between 2018 and 2020). Library construction relied on the immunoSEQ multiplex PCR assay. The immuneACCESS repertoire file appears here via TCRdb, limited to in-frame rearrangements. These files lack a portion of the clones; in checked studies, under half of the deficit traces to unresolved V genes, and the cause of the others is not known. The sample table records 35,000 to 45,000 clones. The ten largest clones represent 0.95% to 1.5% of the sample. Material: blood buffy coat. These TCRs come from a woman between 18 and 70 years old with a cervical HPV16 infection that either progressed to CIN3+ or cleared (not recorded which).

As concerns this clone: Read data end 3 residues before the CDR3 end; the end is taken from the germline J gene. The chain employs TRBV5-1 and TRBJ1-2; D remains unclear. The germline gives CDR1 SGHRS, CDR2 YFSETQ. Trimming removed 0 bases from V and 4 bases from J, with 13 bases in between. CDR3 size: 15 residues. CDR3 residues: CASSLGRSNPYGYTF. CDR3 DNA, as far as it was read: TGCGCCAGCAGCTTGGGCAGGAGCAACCCCTATGGC. The variable domain in full, completed from reference TRBV5-1 and TRBJ1-2, reads KAGVTQTPRYLIKTRGQQVTLSCSPISGHRSVSWYQQTPGQGLQFLFEYFSETQRNKGNFPGRFSGRQFSNSRSEMNVSTLELGDSALYLCASSLGRSNPYGYTFGSGTRLTVV.

The CDR3 spells CSAKTGGETQYF. The covered CDR3 bases are TGCAGTGCGAAGACAGGGGGTGAGACC. The rearrangement uses TRBV20-1 and TRBJ2-5; TRBD1 matches at 9 bases. Sequencing ends 3 residues short of the CDR3 end; the germline J gene provides the rest. Trimming removed 6 bases from V and 5 bases from J; junction bases left unmatched: 4. The CDR3 spans 12 residues. Germline-derived CDR1 and CDR2 are DFQATT and SNEGSKA (reference sequence).

Incomplete CDR3 DNA: TGTGCCAGCTCACCAGAGGCTTTAGCGGGAGCAGCGGGGGAG. Its protein product is CASSPEALAGAAGE. The whole CDR3 is CASSPEALAGAAGELFF. The V gene is TRBV18, the J gene TRBJ2-2, with 9 bases fitting TRBD2. The missing CDR3 end, 3 residues past where the read stops, is filled in from the germline J gene. CDR1 KGHSH and CDR2 LQKENI come from the germline V gene. V was clipped by 2 bases and J by 8 bases; unmatched bases: 12. CDR3 length: 17 residues. Full variable domain (rest looked up from reference TRBV18 and TRBJ2-2): NAGVMQNPRHLVRRRGQEARLRCSPMKGHSHVYWYRQLPEEGLKFMVYLQKENIIDESGMPKERFSAEFPKEGPSILRIQQVVRGDSAAYFCASSPEALAGAAGELFFGEGSRLTVL.

Turning to this clone: The read ends 3 residues early relative to the CDR3; the germline J gene fills the gap. The chain uses TRBV5-1 and TRBJ1-2; TRBD1 aligns across 9 bases. Germline lookup yields CDR1 SGHRS and CDR2 YFSETQ. This CDR3 spans 15 amino acids. V lost 4 bases, J lost 2 bases, and 6 bases stayed unmatched. CDR3 DNA, as far as it was read: TGCGCCAGCAGCGTAAATGGACAGGGGAACTATGGC. This codes for CASSVNGQGNYG. The whole CDR3 protein is CASSVNGQGNYGYTF.

About this clone: The read is 3 residues too short to cover the CDR3 end, so that end is filled in from the germline J gene. The chain is built from TRBV11-2 and TRBJ1-4, with 9 bases aligning to TRBD1. The J segment lost 10 bases and the V segment lost 5 bases, leaving 11 bases of the junction unmatched. Germline CDR1 SGHAT, CDR2 FQNNGV. CDR3 length: 15 amino acids. The CDR3 spells CASSPTGGEVGKLFF. Incomplete CDR3 DNA: TGTGCCAGCAGCCCGACAGGGGGAGAGGTCGGAAAA.

Turning to this clone: The read ends 3 residues shy of where the CDR3 ends; the end is completed using the germline J gene. The gene calls are TRBV7-2 and TRBJ2-6; maybe TRBD1 (5 bases). The V end was cut by 5 bases, the J end by 1 base, with 9 bases between. CDR3 size: 15 residues. CDR1 is SGHTA, CDR2 FQGNSA, per germline. The CDR3: CASSPPGSGANVLTF. The sequenced CDR3 bases are TGTGCCAGCAGCCCCCCAGGGTCTGGGGCCAACGTC.

About this clone itself: Read data end 3 residues before the CDR3 end; the end is taken from the germline J gene. The gene calls are TRBV30 and TRBJ2-5; 10 bases are shared with TRBD2. V was pared by 4 bases and J by 0 bases, with 5 bases of the junction left unmatched. This CDR3 is 15 amino acids long. Per germline, CDR1 GTSNPN and CDR2 SVGIG (reference sequence). The sequenced CDR3 bases are TGTGCCTGGAACCCAGCGGGAGGGGACCAAGAGACC. Protein sequence: CAWNPAGGDQET. The entire CDR3 protein reads CAWNPAGGDQETQYF.

Turning to this clone: Coverage ceases 3 residues before the CDR3 finishes, and the germline J gene fills in the end. The chain recombines TRBV18 with TRBJ2-1, with D perhaps matching TRBD1 (5 bases). The germline V and J ends were trimmed by 4 bases and 3 bases, with 19 bases remaining between them. Germline V CDR1 and CDR2: KGHSH, LQKENI. CDR3 length: 17 amino acids. The CDR3 region is CASSRQQPTAIYNEQFF. The CDR3 bases that were read are TGTGCCAGCTCACGACAACAACCGACAGCTATCTACAATGAG.

In the case of this clone: The CDR3 is cut off 3 residues early in the read; its end comes from the germline J gene. The V gene is TRBV20-1, the J gene TRBJ2-1, with 13 bases matching TRBD2. V lost 6 bases, J lost 0 bases, and 8 bases stayed unmatched. This CDR3 spans 17 amino acids. The germline V gene has CDR1 DFQATT and CDR2 SNEGSKA (reference sequence). The CDR3 loop is CSASGLAGTLSYNEQFF. The sequenced CDR3 bases are TGCAGTGCGTCGGGACTAGCGGGGACACTCTCCTACAATGAG.

Partial CDR3 DNA: TGCGCCAGCATGGGACAGGGGAGTAGCACTGAA. Its protein is CASMGQGSSTE. The whole CDR3 reads CASMGQGSSTEAFF. The chain employs TRBV5-1 and TRBJ1-1, with 10 positions matching TRBD1. The read halts 3 residues ahead of the CDR3 end, with the missing end drawn from the germline J gene. The CDR3 loop spans 14 amino acids. V lost 6 bases and J lost 4; bases outside the gene matches: 6. Germline V gene data show CDR1 as SGHRS and CDR2 as YFSETQ.

As concerns this clone: The sequenced fragment ends 3 residues before the CDR3 boundary, so the rest is inferred from the germline J gene. J is TRBJ2-2 and V is TRBV20-1, with unresolved D. Germline V gene sequence: CDR1 DFQATT, CDR2 SNEGSKA (reference sequence). Trimming stripped 0 bases from V and 6 bases from J, with 5 bases between. The CDR3 runs 12 residues. This CDR3 reads CSARDRPGELFF. CDR3 DNA (partial): TGCAGTGCTAGAGATCGTCCCGGGGAG.

On this clone itself: The read finishes 3 residues shy of the CDR3 end, and the germline J gene is used to complete it. V is TRBV14 and J is TRBJ2-5; tentatively, D is TRBD2 (5 bases). This CDR3 contains 16 residues. The V end was cut by 1 base, the J end by 5 bases, with 17 bases between. Germline values: CDR1 SGHDN, CDR2 FVKESK. CDR3 sequence: CASSQVSGRPRETQYF. CDR3 DNA (partial): TGTGCCAGCAGCCAAGTAAGCGGCCGACCCCGGGAGACC.

CDR3 bases read: TGCGCCAGCAGCTCCCCTTTTGAGGGTTATCATGAAAAA. The encoded protein is CASSSPFEGYHEK. Given in full, the CDR3 is CASSSPFEGYHEKLFF. J is TRBJ1-4 and V is TRBV5-1; D gene ambiguous. The read stops 3 residues short of the end of the CDR3; the missing end is completed from the germline J gene. This CDR3 comprises 16 residues. Looked up from germline, CDR1 is SGHRS and CDR2 is YFSETQ. V dropped 3 bases and J dropped 6 bases, with 18 bases sitting between them. The full variable domain, its missing parts supplied by reference TRBV5-1 and TRBJ1-4, is KAGVTQTPRYLIKTRGQQVTLSCSPISGHRSVSWYQQTPGQGLQFLFEYFSETQRNKGNFPGRFSGRQFSNSRSEMNVSTLELGDSALYLCASSSPFEGYHEKLFFGSGTQLSVL.

A note on this clone: The read ends 3 residues shy of where the CDR3 ends; the end is completed using the germline J gene. The genes are TRBV30 and TRBJ2-4, with 11 bases fitting TRBD1. CDR3 length: 13 amino acids. The germline V gene encodes CDR1 GTSNPN and CDR2 SVGIG (reference sequence). The sequenced CDR3 bases are TGTGCCTGGGGACAGGGGGCGAATCAGCCT. This gives the protein CAWGQGANQP. The CDR3 as a whole reads CAWGQGANQPQYF.

A remark on this clone: The sequenced fragment ends 3 residues before the CDR3 boundary, so the rest is inferred from the germline J gene. V gene TRBV30 combines with J gene TRBJ2-7, with 7 nucleotides matching TRBD1. The CDR3 runs 13 residues. The V segment lost 4 bases and the J segment 6 bases; nucleotides outside the gene matches: 9. CDR1 and CDR2 (germline): GTSNPN, SVGIG (reference sequence). CDR3 protein: CAWTHSGGIEQYF. CDR3 DNA (partial): TGTGCCTGGACCCACTCAGGGGGAATCGAG. The variable domain in full, completed from reference TRBV30 and TRBJ2-7, reads SQTIHQWPATLVQPVGSPLSLECTVEGTSNPNLYWYRQAAGRGLQLLFYSVGIGQISSEVPQNLSASRPQDRQFILSSKKLLLSDSGFYLCAWTHSGGIEQYFGPGTRLTVT.

With regard to this clone: The read is 3 residues too short to cover the CDR3 end, so that end is filled in from the germline J gene. This chain links TRBV11-2 with TRBJ2-2; possible D gene TRBD1, 6 bases. Germline values: CDR1 SGHAT, CDR2 FQNNGV. The V gene lost 4 bases and the J gene lost 7 bases, with 13 bases spanning the gap. The CDR3 covers 14 residues. Incomplete CDR3 DNA: TGTGCCAGCAGCTCGAGACAGGTCAGCGGGGAG. This sequence encodes CASSSRQVSGE. The complete CDR3 sequence is CASSSRQVSGELFF.

With regard to this clone: The read finishes 3 residues shy of the CDR3 end, and the germline J gene is used to complete it. The genes are TRBV5-5 and TRBJ2-7; D is tentatively TRBD1 or TRBD2 (5 bases each). CDR1 and CDR2 (germline): SGHKS, YYEKEE (reference sequence). CDR3 length: 14 residues. V shed 4 bases and J shed 6 bases, with 17 bases lying between them. The CDR3 DNA, read in part, is TGTGCCAGCAGCCCCCTGAGGGGAGCGTTCGAG. This translates into CASSPLRGAFE. The complete CDR3 reads CASSPLRGAFEQYF.

In the case of this clone: Read sequence stops 3 residues before the CDR3 end, and the germline J gene provides the missing end. Within the sample, other DNA sequences also encode this same CDR3. V usage is TRBV7-3 and J usage is TRBJ1-2, with TRBD1 matching 7 bases. The junction had 2 bases not matched to a gene; V was cut back by 5 bases and J by 2 bases. The CDR3 contains 13 residues. Per the germline V gene, CDR1 is SGHTA and CDR2 is FQGTGA. The part of the CDR3 DNA that was read is TGTGCCAGCAGCCCGGACAGGAACTATGGC. The encoded protein is CASSPDRNYG. From start to end, the CDR3 is CASSPDRNYGYTF.

To note about this clone: The CDR3 is cut off 3 residues early in the read; its end comes from the germline J gene. The V gene is TRBV14, the J gene TRBJ2-3, with D possibly being TRBD1 (5 bases). CDR3 length: 13 residues. Germline loops: CDR1 SGHDN, CDR2 FVKESK. CDR3 amino acids: CASSQGQQETQYF. CDR3 bases read: TGTGCCAGCAGCCAAGGACAGCAAGAGACG.

Remarks on this clone: The sequenced fragment ends 3 residues before the CDR3 boundary, so the rest is inferred from the germline J gene. The chain carries TRBV7-3 and TRBJ1-2, with TRBD1 matching over 7 bases. CDR1 is SGHTA, CDR2 FQGTGA, per germline. V shed 2 bases, J shed 4 bases, and the junction held 4 bases outside the gene matches. The CDR3 totals 14 residues. This CDR3 reads CASSLDREGYGYTF. The sequenced CDR3 bases are TGTGCCAGCAGCTTAGACAGGGAGGGCTATGGC. Full variable domain (rest looked up from reference TRBV7-3 and TRBJ1-2): GAGVSQTPSNKVTEKGKYVELRCDPISGHTALYWYRQSLGQGPEFLIYFQGTGAADDSGLPNDRFFAVRPEGSVSTLKIQRTERGDSAVYLCASSLDREGYGYTFGSGTRLTVV.

About this clone itself: The DNA ends 3 residues before the CDR3 does, and the rest of the CDR3 is filled in from the germline J gene. This sequence joins TRBV20-1 and TRBJ1-1; D perhaps matches TRBD1 (5 bases). The CDR3 consists of 12 residues. Germline loops: CDR1 DFQATT, CDR2 SNEGSKA (reference sequence). The sequenced CDR3 bases are TGCAGTGCTAGAGAGAGGGGAAGAGGC. Protein product: CSARERGRG. The CDR3 as a whole reads CSARERGRGAFF.